Only one count was recorded for the clone carrying this TCR beta chain. Followed over time, Seattle patients had been enrolled while infection was active. The repertoire was sequenced with immunoSEQ multiplex PCR; TCRdb's copy has only in-frame clones and lacks some. The table lists approximately 180,000 clones, about 83% of them singletons, with about 18% in the top ten. This specimen comes from a study of blood T cell repertoires in COVID-19. Overall study: The samples span acute and convalescent COVID-19 from the United States, Italy and Spain.

Per the germline V gene, CDR1 is ENHRY and CDR2 is SYGVKD. Unmatched junction bases numbered 7, after V lost 6 bases and J lost 6 bases. The CDR3 covers 14 residues. Sequenced sample: peripheral blood. The genes are TRBV10-3 and TRBJ2-7; 11 bases are a match to TRBD1. This sequence originates from a person between 65 and 80 years old with COVID-19, enrolled during active disease. As DNA, the CDR3 is TGTGCCATCAGGACCGGGACAGGGGGACGCGAGCAGTACTTC. Translation gives CAIRTGTGGREQYF.